This T cell receptor (beta chain) was observed in a study of Tregs in tolerant kidney transplant recipients. Study-wide background: The nonmyeloablative bone marrow transplants came from related graft donors, with transient mixed chimerism. Broader study findings: Biological reproducibility was not directly addressed in this study. Activated donor B cell expansion appeared to reveal the most relevant donor-specific TCRbeta repertoire. The small number of patients limits these findings pending further validation.

From germline, CDR1 is SGHRS and CDR2 YFSETQ. The CDR3 is 15 amino acids. Between the trimmed V and J ends, which lost 10 bases and 2 bases, there was a span of 21 bases. Some clones are missing from TCRdb's copy, which holds only in-frame ones; the method was immunoSEQ multiplex PCR. The listing records tens of thousands of clones. As regards this clone: What it binds is not known. The read ends 3 residues before the CDR3 terminus; that terminus is restored from the germline J gene.

V gene TRBV5-1 combines with J gene TRBJ2-5; D is perhaps TRBD1 (6 bases). The receptor was derived from a human donor who received a combined kidney and bone marrow transplant. The specimen comprised CD4+ T cells from blood, sampled before the transplant. CDR3 sequence: CAPSTGQGGQETQYF. The sequenced CDR3 bases are TGCGCCCCCTCGACGGGACAAGGGGGTCAAGAGACC.